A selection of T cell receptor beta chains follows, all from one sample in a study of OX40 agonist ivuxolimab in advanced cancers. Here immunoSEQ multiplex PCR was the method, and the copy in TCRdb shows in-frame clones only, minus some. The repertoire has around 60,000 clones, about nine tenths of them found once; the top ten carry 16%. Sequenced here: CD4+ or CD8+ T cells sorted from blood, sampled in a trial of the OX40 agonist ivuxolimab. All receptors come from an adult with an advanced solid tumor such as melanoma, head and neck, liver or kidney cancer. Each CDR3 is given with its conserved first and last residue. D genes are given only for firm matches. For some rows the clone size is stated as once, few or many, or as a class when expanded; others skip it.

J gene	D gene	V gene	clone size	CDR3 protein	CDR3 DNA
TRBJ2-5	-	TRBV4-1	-	CASSQVALEETQYF	TGCGCCAGCAGCCAAGTCGCGTTAGAAGAGACCCAGTACTTC
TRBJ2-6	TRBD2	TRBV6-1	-	CASSGATSGSYSGANVLTF	TGTGCCAGCAGTGGCGCGACTAGCGGGTCTTACTCTGGGGCCAACGTCCTGACTTTC
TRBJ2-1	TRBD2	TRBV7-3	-	CASSSTTSGLNYNEQFF	TGTGCCAGCAGCTCTACGACTAGCGGGCTAAATTACAATGAGCAGTTCTTC
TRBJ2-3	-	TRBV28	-	CASSLKGATDTQYF	TGTGCCAGCAGTTTGAAAGGGGCTACAGATACGCAGTATTTT
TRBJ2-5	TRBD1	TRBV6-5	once	CASRISQGQGTQYF	TGTGCCAGCAGGATCTCCCAGGGACAGGGGACCCAGTACTTC
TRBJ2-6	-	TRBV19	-	CASSINGDASGANVLTF	TGTGCCAGTAGTATAAACGGGGACGCCTCTGGGGCCAACGTCCTGACTTTC
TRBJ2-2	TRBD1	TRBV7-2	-	CASSFDQGATGELFF	TGTGCCAGCAGCTTCGATCAGGGGGCGACCGGGGAGCTGTTTTTT
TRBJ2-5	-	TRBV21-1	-	CASSKETGRKETQYF	TGTGCCAGCAGCAAAGAAACAGGGAGGAAAGAGACCCAGTACTTC
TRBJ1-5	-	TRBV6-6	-	CASTWVLNQPQHF	TGTGCCAGCACCTGGGTCTTGAATCAGCCCCAGCATTTT
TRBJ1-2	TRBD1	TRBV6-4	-	CASSDHVGTVDRGVGNYGYTF	TGTGCCAGCAGTGACCACGTGGGTACGGTGGACAGGGGAGTTGGTAACTATGGCTACACCTTC
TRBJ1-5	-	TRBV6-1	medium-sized	CASSETWGNQPQHF	TGTGCCAGCAGTGAAACGTGGGGCAATCAGCCCCAGCATTTT
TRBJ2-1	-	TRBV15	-	CATSRDLDEQFF	TGTGCCACCAGCAGAGATCTGGATGAGCAGTTCTTC
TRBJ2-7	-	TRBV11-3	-	CASSLGGNLDKQYF	TGTGCCAGCAGCTTAGGTGGAAACCTTGACAAGCAGTACTTC
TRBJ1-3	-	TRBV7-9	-	CASSLAPSGNTIYF	TGTGCCAGCAGCTTAGCGCCCTCTGGAAACACCATATATTTT
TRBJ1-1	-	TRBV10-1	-	CASSAGFVGTEAFF	TGCGCCAGCAGTGCGGGGTTTGTTGGTACTGAAGCTTTCTTT
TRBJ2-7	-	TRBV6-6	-	CASRDAGTVSYEQYF	TGTGCCAGCAGAGACGCCGGGACGGTCTCCTACGAGCAGTACTTC
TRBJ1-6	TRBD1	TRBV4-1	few	CASSKDRGNSPLHF	TGCGCCAGCAGCAAGGACAGGGGTAATTCACCCCTCCACTTT
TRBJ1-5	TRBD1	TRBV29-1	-	CSVRQGTDQPQHF	TGCAGCGTTAGACAGGGAACTGATCAGCCCCAGCATTTT
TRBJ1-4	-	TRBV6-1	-	CASTRGNEKLFF	TGTGCCAGCACCAGGGGAAATGAAAAACTGTTTTTT
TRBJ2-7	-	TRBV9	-	CASSPTPEQFSSYEQYF	TGTGCCAGCAGCCCTACACCCGAACAGTTTAGCTCCTACGAGCAGTACTTC
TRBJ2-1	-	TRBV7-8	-	CASSLREYSNEQFF	TGTGCCAGCAGCTTAAGGGAATATAGCAATGAGCAGTTCTTC
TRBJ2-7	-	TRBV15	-	CATSRDWGSGEQYF	TGTGCCACCAGCAGAGATTGGGGTTCGGGAGAGCAGTACTTC
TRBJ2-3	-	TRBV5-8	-	CASSQDSDTQYF	TGTGCCAGCAGCCAAGACTCAGATACGCAGTATTTT
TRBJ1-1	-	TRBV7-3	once	CASSLTGMDTEAFF	TGTGCCAGCAGCTTAACAGGGATGGACACTGAAGCTTTCTTT
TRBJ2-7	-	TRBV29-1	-	CSIRGLVYEQYF	TGCAGTATAAGGGGTCTAGTCTACGAGCAGTACTTC
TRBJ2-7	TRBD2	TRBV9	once	CASSPSSTGGIYEQYF	TGTGCCAGCAGCCCGTCATCGACGGGGGGGATCTACGAGCAGTACTTC
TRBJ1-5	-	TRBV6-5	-	CASSETGNQPQHF	TGTGCCAGCAGTGAGACAGGAAACCAGCCCCAGCATTTT
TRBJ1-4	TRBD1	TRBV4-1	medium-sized	CASSQPGTGHEKLFF	TGCGCCAGCAGCCAACCCGGGACAGGGCATGAAAAACTGTTTTTT
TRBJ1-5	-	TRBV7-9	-	CASSQGTVGNQPQHF	TGTGCCAGCAGCCAAGGGACGGTGGGTAATCAGCCCCAGCATTTT
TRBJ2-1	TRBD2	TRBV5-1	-	CASSFGLAGGNEQFF	TGCGCCAGCAGCTTTGGACTAGCGGGAGGAAATGAGCAGTTCTTC
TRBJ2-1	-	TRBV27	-	CASSPERIAYNEQFF	TGTGCCAGCAGTCCCGAGCGGATAGCATACAATGAGCAGTTCTTC
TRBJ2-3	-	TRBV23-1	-	CASSQRSGGGTDTQYF	TGCGCCAGCAGTCAACGTAGCGGAGGGGGCACAGATACGCAGTATTTT
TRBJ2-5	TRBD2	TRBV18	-	CASSAEGGLAGLYQETQYF	TGTGCCAGCTCCGCGGAAGGGGGGCTAGCGGGACTTTACCAAGAGACCCAGTACTTC